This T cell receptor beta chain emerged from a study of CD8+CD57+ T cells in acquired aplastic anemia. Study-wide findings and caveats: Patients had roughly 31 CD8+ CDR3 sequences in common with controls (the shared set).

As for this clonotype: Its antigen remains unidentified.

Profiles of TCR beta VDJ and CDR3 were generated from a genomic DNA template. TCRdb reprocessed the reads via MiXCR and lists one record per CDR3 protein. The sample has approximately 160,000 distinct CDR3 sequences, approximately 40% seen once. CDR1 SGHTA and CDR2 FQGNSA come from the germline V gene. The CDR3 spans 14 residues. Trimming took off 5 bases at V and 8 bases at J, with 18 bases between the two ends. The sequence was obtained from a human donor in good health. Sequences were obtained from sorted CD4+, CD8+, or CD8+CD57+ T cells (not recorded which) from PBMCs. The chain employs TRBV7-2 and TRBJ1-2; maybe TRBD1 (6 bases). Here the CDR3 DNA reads TGTGCCAGCAGCGTCACACAGGGATTCTTCGGCTACACCTTC. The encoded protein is CASSVTQGFFGYTF.